Listed below are T cell receptor beta chains from one sample, sequenced in a study of T cells in Graves' hyperthyroidism and ophthalmopathy. Using its own MiXCR run on the multiplex PCR reads, TCRdb lists one record per CDR3 protein. The sample holds 600,000 to 700,000 distinct CDR3 sequences, just under 45% seen once. Sequenced material: peripheral blood or thyroid tissue (not recorded which). The receptors derive from an adult man with Graves' disease, either hyperthyroidism or ophthalmopathy (not recorded which). Each CDR3 is given with its conserved first and last residue. A D gene is named only where the DNA matches it firmly. Size values are once, few and many counts, or a class for expanded clones, and some rows have none.

few	TRBV2	TRBJ2-7	NA	CATAGAGPYEQYF	TGTGCCACCGCCGGGGCAGGGCCCTACGAGCAGTACTTC
NA	TRBV11-2	TRBJ2-2	NA	CASSLVPGLPTGELFF	TGTGCCAGCAGCTTAGTCCCGGGGCTACCCACCGGGGAGCTGTTTTTT
NA	TRBV24-1	TRBJ2-3	TRBD2	CATSDQSGRRTDTQYF	TGTGCCACCAGTGATCAAAGCGGGAGGCGCACAGATACGCAGTATTTT
NA	TRBV7-9	TRBJ2-2	NA	CASSLTRTANTGELFF	TGTGCCAGCAGCTTAACTCGGACAGCCAACACCGGGGAGCTGTTTTTT
many	TRBV29-1	TRBJ1-2	NA	CSVVVTDRHYGYTF	TGCAGCGTTGTCGTGACTGACAGGCACTATGGCTACACCTTC
once	TRBV7-9	TRBJ1-4	NA	CASSSSVNEKLFF	TGTGCCAGCAGCTCGAGTGTTAATGAAAAACTGTTTTTT
NA	TRBV12-3/TRBV12-4	TRBJ1-5	NA	CASGVGPWVNQPQHF	TGTGCCAGCGGGGTCGGCCCTTGGGTAAATCAGCCCCAGCATTTT
NA	TRBV15	TRBJ1-2	NA	CATTYRHGYGYTF	TGTGCCACCACGTACCGGCACGGATATGGCTACACCTTC
few	TRBV6-5	TRBJ1-1	NA	CASSNVSTEAFF	TGTGCCAGCAGCAACGTTTCGACTGAAGCTTTCTTT
few	TRBV12-3/TRBV12-4	TRBJ1-2	TRBD1	CASSAGTGGGYTF	TGTGCCAGCAGTGCGGGGACAGGGGGTGGCTACACCTTC
many	TRBV29-1	TRBJ1-1	TRBD1	CSVEGTGFTEAFF	TGCAGCGTTGAAGGGACAGGGTTCACTGAAGCTTTCTTT
few	TRBV20-1	TRBJ1-5	NA	CSLPRSGNQPQHF	TGCAGTCTACCCCGGTCGGGCAATCAGCCCCAGCATTTT
NA	TRBV24-1	TRBJ2-5	NA	CASSRSDGWGAQYF	TGTGCCAGCAGTCGCTCCGACGGGTGGGGGGCCCAGTACTTC
few	TRBV12-5	TRBJ1-6	TRBD1	CARDTQGQGVSSPLHF	TGTGCTAGGGACACTCAAGGACAGGGTGTTAGTTCACCCCTCCACTTT
NA	TRBV12-3/TRBV12-4	TRBJ2-3	TRBD1	CASSSQGVDTQYF	TGTGCCAGCAGTTCCCAGGGGGTGGATACGCAGTATTTT
few	TRBV19	TRBJ2-5	NA	CASSIQLEETQYF	TGTGCCAGTAGTATTCAACTAGAAGAGACCCAGTACTTC
NA	TRBV7-9	TRBJ1-1	NA	CASKGSHETNTEAFF	TGTGCCAGCAAGGGTTCGCACGAGACGAACACTGAAGCTTTCTTT
NA	TRBV20-1	TRBJ1-2	NA	CSARGQDYGYTF	TGCAGTGCTAGAGGGCAGGACTATGGCTACACCTTC
once	TRBV7-9	TRBJ1-2	NA	CASGQEAGYGYTF	TGTGCCAGCGGCCAAGAGGCTGGTTATGGCTACACCTTC
NA	TRBV7-2	TRBJ1-5	NA	CASSSLGGVNQPQHF	TGTGCCAGCAGCTCGCTAGGAGGGGTTAATCAGCCCCAGCATTTT
NA	TRBV9	TRBJ1-2	NA	CASSALLSANYGYTF	TGTGCCAGCAGCGCCCTTTTAAGCGCAAACTATGGCTACACCTTC
many	TRBV20-1	TRBJ2-5	NA	CSAVPGGKETQYF	TGCAGTGCTGTGCCAGGGGGGAAAGAGACCCAGTACTTC
many	TRBV7-9	TRBJ1-2	NA	CASSLAAGASTGYTF	TGTGCCAGCAGCTTAGCGGCAGGGGCCTCCACTGGCTACACCTTC
NA	TRBV7-8	TRBJ2-5	NA	CASSSGLGTTTDTQYF	TGTGCCAGCAGCTCCGGACTCGGGACAACCACAGATACGCAGTACTTC
NA	TRBV6-1	TRBJ1-4	TRBD1	CASSGTGWEKLFF	TGTGCCAGCAGTGGGACAGGCTGGGAAAAACTGTTTTTT
few	TRBV20-1	TRBJ1-2	NA	CSARHLFRTEGYTF	TGCAGTGCCAGACACCTATTCAGGACGGAGGGCTACACCTTC
many	TRBV10-3	TRBJ1-6	TRBD1	CAIKPGQDNSPLHF	TGTGCCATTAAGCCCGGACAGGATAATTCACCCCTCCACTTT
NA	TRBV6-6	TRBJ1-2	NA	CASSQVSGYTF	TGTGCCAGCAGTCAAGTATCCGGCTACACCTTC
many	TRBV10-3	TRBJ1-1	NA	CAIRVVLNTEAFF	TGTGCCATCAGAGTCGTCCTGAACACTGAAGCTTTCTTT
NA	TRBV5-5	TRBJ1-2	TRBD1	CASSTGEYGYTF	TGTGCCAGCAGTACAGGGGAGTATGGCTACACCTTC
NA	TRBV20-1	TRBJ2-5	TRBD2	CSARDLAGGPGETQHF	TGCAGTGCTAGAGATCTGGCGGGAGGGCCGGGGGAGACCCAGCACTTC
NA	TRBV25-1	TRBJ1-2	NA	CASSLVYRDYGYTF	TGTGCCAGCAGTTTAGTTTACAGAGACTATGGCTACACCTTC
NA	TRBV29-1	TRBJ1-2	TRBD1	CSVTDRGDYGYTF	TGCAGCGTTACCGACAGGGGGGACTATGGCTACACCTTC
large	TRBV29-1	TRBJ1-6	TRBD1	CSVGTGIDSPLHF	TGCAGCGTCGGGACAGGGATCGATTCACCCCTCCACTTT
many	TRBV29-1	TRBJ1-1	NA	CSVEVVGNTEAFF	TGCAGCGTTGAGGTCGTGGGGAACACTGAAGCTTTCTTT
many	TRBV15	TRBJ1-4	NA	CATSRDLSGQGRVEKLFF	TGTGCCACCAGCAGAGATCTGTCCGGGCAGGGTAGGGTTGAAAAACTGTTTTTT
NA	TRBV2	TRBJ1-2	NA	CASSEAYGGWNGYTF	TGTGCCAGCAGTGAAGCGTACGGGGGATGGAATGGCTACACCTTC
many	TRBV7-9	TRBJ2-7	NA	CASSPPGTAREQYF	TGTGCCAGCAGCCCCCCCGGTACGGCCCGCGAGCAGTACTTC
NA	TRBV6-1	TRBJ2-7	NA	CASSRMAISYEQYF	TGTGCCAGCAGTCGCATGGCCATTTCCTACGAGCAGTACTTC
NA	TRBV6-6	TRBJ2-7	NA	CASSHGNRNFYEQYF	TGTGCCAGCAGCCACGGCAACAGGAATTTTTACGAGCAGTACTTC
NA	TRBV19	TRBJ1-1	NA	CASSIKAPLGAEAFF	TGTGCCAGTAGTATAAAGGCCCCTCTAGGCGCTGAAGCTTTCTTT
NA	TRBV2	TRBJ1-2	NA	CASVGEGYGYTF	TGTGCCAGCGTAGGAGAGGGCTATGGCTACACCTTC
NA	TRBV9	TRBJ1-6	TRBD1	CASRQGQGYRSPLHF	TGTGCCAGCAGGCAGGGACAGGGGTATCGTTCACCCCTCCACTTT
NA	TRBV7-9	TRBJ1-5	TRBD1	CASIGGQGNQPQHF	TGTGCCAGCATTGGTGGACAGGGGAATCAGCCCCAGCATTTT
NA	TRBV12-3/TRBV12-4	TRBJ1-4	NA	CASSFAGGGEKLFF	TGTGCCAGCAGTTTTGCCGGGGGCGGTGAAAAACTGTTTTTT
many	TRBV29-1	TRBJ1-2	TRBD1	CSVQRTGGSYGYTF	TGCAGCGTTCAGAGGACAGGGGGCAGCTATGGCTACACCTTC
many	TRBV2	TRBJ1-1	NA	CASSSTENTEAFF	TGTGCCAGCAGTTCGACAGAGAACACTGAAGCTTTCTTT
NA	TRBV7-8	TRBJ1-6	TRBD1	CASSFGDRRSPLHF	TGTGCCAGCAGCTTCGGGGACAGGCGTTCACCCCTCCACTTT
NA	TRBV5-1	TRBJ1-6	TRBD1	CASSLERTGIAAPLHF	TGCGCCAGCAGCTTGGAAAGGACAGGGATCGCGGCACCCCTCCACTTT
NA	TRBV4-1	TRBJ1-2	NA	CASSTGRPNYGYTF	TGCGCCAGCAGCACGGGACGACCAAACTATGGCTACACCTTC
few	TRBV7-2	TRBJ1-6	TRBD1	CASSLGGQGGSYNSPLHF	TGTGCCAGCAGCTTAGGGGGACAGGGAGGCTCCTATAATTCACCCCTCCACTTT